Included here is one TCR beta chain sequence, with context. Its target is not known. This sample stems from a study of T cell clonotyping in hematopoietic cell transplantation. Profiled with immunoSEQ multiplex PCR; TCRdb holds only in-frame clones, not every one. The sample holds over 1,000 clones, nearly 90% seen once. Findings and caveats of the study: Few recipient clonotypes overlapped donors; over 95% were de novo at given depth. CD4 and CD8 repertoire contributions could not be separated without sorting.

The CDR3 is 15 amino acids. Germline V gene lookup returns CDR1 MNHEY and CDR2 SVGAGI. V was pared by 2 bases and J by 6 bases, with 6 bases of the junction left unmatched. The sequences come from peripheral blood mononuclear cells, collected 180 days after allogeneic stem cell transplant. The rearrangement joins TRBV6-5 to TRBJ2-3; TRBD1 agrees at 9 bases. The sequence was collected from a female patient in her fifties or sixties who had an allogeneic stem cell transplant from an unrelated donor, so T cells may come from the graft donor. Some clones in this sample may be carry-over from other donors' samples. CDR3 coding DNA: TGTGCCAGCAGTTACCGGGACAGGGAGGTGGATACGCAGTATTTT. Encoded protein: CASSYRDREVDTQYF.